This passage covers 9 T cell receptor beta chains from one sample sequenced in a study of T cells after yellow fever vaccination (dated by TCRdb to between 2018 and 2020). The treatment or condition label for this specimen denotes: live attenuated yellow fever vaccine strain. Library preparation employed 5' RACE. Data came from an Illumina NovaSeq 6000. TCRdb reanalyzed the raw reads on its own, using fastp at Q25 for trimming and MiXCR for clone calling, and kept in-frame beta chains. Merged by CDR3 protein, the rows form single entries marked with the most common genes and DNA. The sample data list about 340,000 distinct CDR3 sequences, and approximately 12% of these were observed just once. Of the sample, roughly 3.1% falls within the top ten clones. Sequences were derived from CD4+ T cells sorted from PBMCs, sampled 15 days after the yellow fever booster vaccination. These receptors were collected from a man younger than 35 who received the YFV17D yellow fever vaccine.

The chain has TRBV5-1 and TRBJ1-1; 7 positions agree with TRBD1. This CDR3 comprises 13 residues. J lost 7 bases, V lost 4 bases, and 7 bases had no gene match. Germline CDR1 SGHRS, CDR2 YFSETQ. As DNA, the CDR3 is TGCGCCAGCAGCGAACGGGGGACAGATGAAGCTTTCTTT. This sequence encodes CASSERGTDEAFF.

This clonotype appeared many times. V is TRBV9 and J is TRBJ1-2, with 7 bases identical to TRBD1. V was pared by 3 bases and J by 7 bases, with 6 bases of the junction left unmatched. The germline V gene has CDR1 SGDLS and CDR2 YYNGEE. This CDR3 contains 13 residues. In DNA, the CDR3 is TGTGCCAGCAGCGCTACAGGGGAGGTTGGCTACACCTTC. This encodes CASSATGEVGYTF.

The rearrangement links TRBV12-3 or TRBV12-4 to TRBJ1-5, with D hard to call. V lost 6 bases, J lost 7 bases, and 10 bases lay in between. This CDR3 is built from 12 residues. CDR3 in DNA: TGTGCCAGCAGCTTTACGTACCAGCCCCAGCATTTT. It is translated as CASSFTYQPQHF.

As to this clonotype: Mismatch with germline at one junction end may stem from a read error. This chain joins TRBV20-1 and TRBJ2-1, with D perhaps matching TRBD2 (6 bases). Per germline, CDR1 DFQATT and CDR2 SNEGSKA (reference sequence). CDR3 size: 14 residues. The CDR3 DNA is TGCAGTGCTGCACACCGGGACTCCAACAATGAGCAGTTCTTC. Translation: CSAAHRDSNNEQFF.

The J gene is TRBJ1-1, the V gene TRBV20-1; TRBD1 matches at 10 bases. Unmatched junction bases numbered 9, after V lost 6 bases and J lost 8 bases. CDR1 DFQATT and CDR2 SNEGSKA come from the germline V gene (reference sequence). CDR3 length: 13 residues. As DNA, the CDR3 is TGCAGTGCCCCGGGACAGGGGCCCTTCGAAGCTTTCTTT. Its protein product is CSAPGQGPFEAFF.

The genes are TRBV5-1 and TRBJ2-3; D not certain. V was shortened by 7 bases and J by 1 base, with 7 bases between the two germline ends. This CDR3 has 12 amino acids. Germline V CDR1 and CDR2: SGHRS, YFSETQ. The chain's CDR3 is CASALGTDTQYF. DNA for the CDR3: TGCGCCAGCGCTTTAGGCACAGATACGCAGTATTTT.

Many counts were recorded for this clonotype. The rearrangement joins TRBV5-1 to TRBJ1-5, with 8 bases that match TRBD1. This CDR3 is built from 15 residues. Germline assignment: CDR1 SGHRS and CDR2 YFSETQ. V lost 4 bases to trimming and J lost 4 bases; unmatched junction nucleotides: 7. In DNA, the CDR3 is TGCGCCAGCAGCGCGTCAGGGGGCCGGAATCAGCCCCAGCATTTT. It is translated as CASSASGGRNQPQHF. The full variable domain, in which reference TRBV5-1 and TRBJ1-5 provide the parts outside the CDR3, is KAGVTQTPRYLIKTRGQQVTLSCSPISGHRSVSWYQQTPGQGLQFLFEYFSETQRNKGNFPGRFSGRQFSNSRSEMNVSTLELGDSALYLCASSASGGRNQPQHFGDGTRLSIL.

In its sample, this clonotype was seen a few times. The rearrangement uses TRBV4-1 and TRBJ2-5; D perhaps matches TRBD1 (6 bases). The germline CDR1 and CDR2 sequences are MGHRA and YSYEKL. The ends were cut back, 6 bases at V and 2 bases at J, with 13 bases in the middle. CDR3 length: 14 amino acids. In DNA, the CDR3 is TGCGCCAGCAGTCCCAGGGGTAGGCAAGAGACCCAGTACTTC. This sequence encodes CASSPRGRQETQYF.

The table lists this clonotype with a few counts. The chain joins TRBV28 to TRBJ2-3; 13 nucleotides align to TRBD2. CDR3 length: 16 amino acids. Germline assignment: CDR1 MDHEN and CDR2 SYDVKM. V lost 6 bases and J lost 6; bases outside the gene matches: 9. The CDR3 loop is CASRSSGLAGADTQYF. The CDR3 nucleotides are TGTGCCAGCAGATCCTCCGGACTAGCGGGGGCCGATACGCAGTATTTT.